This entry lists 10 T cell receptor beta chains sequenced from one sample in a study of technical replicates of blood from several donors. The protocol was immunoSEQ multiplex PCR, while the TCRdb copy is restricted to in-frame clones and leaves out a portion. The sample lists about 73,000 clones; 90% were seen once. Specimen: PBMCs. These receptors were collected from a human donor in good health. Some clones in this sample may be carry-over from other donors' samples.

The sample holds a few counts of this clone. The V gene is TRBV5-4, the J gene TRBJ1-1, with D uncertain. CDR3 size: 12 residues. Germline assignment: CDR1 SGHNT and CDR2 YYREEE (reference sequence). Trimming removed 0 bases at V and 6 bases at J, with 6 bases between. The CDR3 reads CASSLGAAEAFF. CDR3 nucleotides: TGTGCCAGCAGCTTGGGCGCCGCTGAAGCTTTCTTT.

The gene calls are TRBV19 and TRBJ1-2; 9 bases are a match to TRBD1. This CDR3 is 13 amino acids long. Germline trimming cut 5 bases from V and 8 bases from J; bases unmatched to any gene: 6. The germline gives CDR1 LNHDA, CDR2 SQIVND (reference sequence). The CDR3 reads CASSVDRGNGYTF. CDR3 bases: TGTGCCAGTAGTGTCGACAGGGGGAACGGCTACACCTTC.

The rearrangement joins TRBV7-2 to TRBJ2-3; D unresolved. Trimming stripped 5 bases from V and 2 bases from J, with 14 bases between. Germline assignment: CDR1 SGHTA and CDR2 FQGNSA. The CDR3 has 15 residues. In nucleotides, the CDR3 is TGTGCCAGCAGCAGATCGACTTACTACACAGATACGCAGTATTTT. Encoded protein: CASSRSTYYTDTQYF.

This chain links TRBV19 with TRBJ1-1, with D possibly matching TRBD1 (5 bases). The V gene's germline CDR1 is LNHDA and CDR2 SQIVND (reference sequence). Trimming took off 7 bases at V and 1 base at J, with 13 bases between the two ends. This CDR3 comprises 14 residues. The CDR3 here is CASMGFRENTEAFF. CDR3 DNA sequence: TGTGCCAGTATGGGTTTCAGGGAGAACACTGAAGCTTTCTTT.

This clone has only one observation. The chain is built from TRBV6-6 and TRBJ1-2; weak D call: TRBD1 (6 bases). Looked up from germline, CDR1 is MNHNY and CDR2 is SVGAGI (reference sequence). Trimming took off 5 bases at V and 4 bases at J, with 17 bases between the two ends. The CDR3 runs to 15 residues. The CDR3 DNA reads TGTGCCAGCAGTGACCTAGGGGGTTCGGGCTATGGCTACACCTTC. Encoded protein: CASSDLGGSGYGYTF.

V and J are TRBV4-1 and TRBJ2-3; tentative D call: TRBD2 (5 bases). Per the germline V gene, CDR1 is MGHRA and CDR2 is YSYEKL. CDR3 size: 14 residues. V shed 8 bases and J shed 5 bases, with 17 bases lying between them. The CDR3 protein is CASGLEGGRDTQYF. CDR3 bases: TGCGCCAGCGGGCTGGAAGGAGGTAGAGATACGCAGTATTTT.

The gene calls are TRBV9 and TRBJ2-1; tentative D call: TRBD2 (5 bases). This CDR3 is built from 14 residues. Germline V gene lookup returns CDR1 SGDLS and CDR2 YYNGEE. The V end was cut by 0 bases, the J end by 8 bases, with 12 bases between. The CDR3 bases are TGTGCCAGCAGCGTAGGACGTGGGAGAGATGAGCAGTTCTTC. Protein sequence: CASSVGRGRDEQFF.

This clone came up once. The chain recombines TRBV7-9 with TRBJ2-7; TRBD1 aligns across 10 bases. The CDR3 is 13 amino acids. The junction had 3 bases not matched to a gene; V was cut back by 8 bases and J by 2 bases. Germline loops: CDR1 SEHNR, CDR2 FQNEAQ (reference sequence). The CDR3 DNA reads TGTGCCAGCGAAGGGACAGGGGCCTACGAGCAGTACTTC. Protein product: CASEGTGAYEQYF.

In DNA form, the CDR3 reads TGTGCCAGCTCAAAACCGAGAGCTGAAGCTTTCTTT. Its translation is CASSKPRAEAFF. This rearrangement joins TRBV27 to TRBJ1-1; D ambiguous. The CDR3 contains 12 residues. Deletions cut 8 bases from V and 6 bases from J, with 13 bases between. CDR1 is MNHEY and CDR2 is SMNVEV in the germline V gene (reference sequence).

The chain joins TRBV7-3 to TRBJ2-3, with 8 bases matching TRBD2. The CDR3 covers 13 residues. Germline trimming cut 1 base from V and 9 bases from J; bases unmatched to any gene: 3. Germline-derived CDR1 and CDR2 are SGHTA and FQGTGA. The CDR3 loop is CASSLSREGTQYF. DNA of the CDR3: TGTGCCAGCAGCTTAAGTCGGGAGGGAACGCAGTATTTT.